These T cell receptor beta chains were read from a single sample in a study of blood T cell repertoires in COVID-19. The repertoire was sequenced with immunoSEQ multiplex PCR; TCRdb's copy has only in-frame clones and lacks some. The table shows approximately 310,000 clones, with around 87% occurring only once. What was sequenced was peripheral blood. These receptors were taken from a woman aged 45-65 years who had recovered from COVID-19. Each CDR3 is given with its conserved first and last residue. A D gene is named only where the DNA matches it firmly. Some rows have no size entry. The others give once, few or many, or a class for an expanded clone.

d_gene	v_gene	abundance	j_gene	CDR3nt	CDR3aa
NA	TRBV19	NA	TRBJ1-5	TGTGCCAGTAGTATAGAAGGGAGGGGGCCCCAGCATTTT	CASSIEGRGPQHF
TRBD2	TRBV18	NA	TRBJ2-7	TGTGCCAGCTCACTAGCGGGGCTCGGCGAGCAGTACTTC	CASSLAGLGEQYF
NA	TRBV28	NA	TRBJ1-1	TGTGCCAGCAGGGTGACTTCCCTGAACACTGAAGCTTTCTTT	CASRVTSLNTEAFF
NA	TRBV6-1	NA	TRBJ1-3	TGTGCCAGCAGTGAATTTCGGGGTTCTGGAAACACCATATATTTT	CASSEFRGSGNTIYF
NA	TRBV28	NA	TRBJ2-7	TGTGCCAGCAGTTTTGGGCAGGACGAGCAGTACTTC	CASSFGQDEQYF
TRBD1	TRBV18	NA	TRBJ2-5	TGTGCCAGCTCACCACGGGACAGTGGAACCCAGTACTTC	CASSPRDSGTQYF
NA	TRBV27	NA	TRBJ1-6	TGTGCCAGCAGTTTCCGGACAGCCTCGCATTCACCCCTCCACTTT	CASSFRTASHSPLHF
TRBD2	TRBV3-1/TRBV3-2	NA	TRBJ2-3	TGTGCCAGCAGCCAAGTCAGCGGGAGAGATACGCAGTATTTT	CASSQVSGRDTQYF
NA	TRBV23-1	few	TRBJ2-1	TGCGCCAGCAGTCAATCGGACAGTCAGGGATACAATGAGCAGTTCTTC	CASSQSDSQGYNEQFF
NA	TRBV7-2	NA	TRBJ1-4	TGTGCCAGCAGCAAGACAGTTAATGAAAAACTGTTTTTT	CASSKTVNEKLFF
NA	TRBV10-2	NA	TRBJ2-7	TGCGCCAGCAGTGAGTCACAACCATACGAGCAGTACTTC	CASSESQPYEQYF
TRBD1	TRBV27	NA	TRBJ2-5	TGTGCCAGCAGTTCGCAGGGGGCTGAGACCCAGTACTTC	CASSSQGAETQYF
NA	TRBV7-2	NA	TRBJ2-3	TGTGCCAGCAGCCCTAACCTCAACACAGATACGCAGTATTTT	CASSPNLNTDTQYF
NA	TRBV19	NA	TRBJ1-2	TGTGCCAGTAGTGCAACCCTACAGGGTAATAGTGGCTATGGCTACACCTTC	CASSATLQGNSGYGYTF
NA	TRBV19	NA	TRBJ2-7	TGTGCCAGTAGTATAGACCTATTCTACGAGCAGTACTTC	CASSIDLFYEQYF
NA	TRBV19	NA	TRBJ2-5	TGTGCCAGTAGTATCCAGACTCGACAAGAGACCCAGTACTTC	CASSIQTRQETQYF
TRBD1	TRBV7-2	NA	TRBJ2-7	TGTGCCAGCAGCTTTCGAAGGGACAGCCGCTACGAGCAGTACTTC	CASSFRRDSRYEQYF
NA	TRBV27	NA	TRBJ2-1	TGTGCCAGCAGTCCTTCCCGACAGGACCCCTACAATGAGCAGTTCTTC	CASSPSRQDPYNEQFF
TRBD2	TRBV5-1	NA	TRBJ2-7	TGCGCCAGCAGCCTGGACGGACTAGCGGGAGACGAGCAGTACTTC	CASSLDGLAGDEQYF
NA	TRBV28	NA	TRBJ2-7	TGTGCCAGCAGGAGTACCGGGACTGGCGTCTACGAGCAGTACTTC	CASRSTGTGVYEQYF
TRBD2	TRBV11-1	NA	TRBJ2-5	TGTGCCAGCAGCCCAATGGCGGGAGGAGAGACCCAGTACTTC	CASSPMAGGETQYF
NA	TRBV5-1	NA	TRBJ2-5	TGCGCCAGCAGCCCTTGGACACGAGAGACCCAGTACTTC	CASSPWTRETQYF
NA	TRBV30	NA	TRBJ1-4	TGTGCCGGGGGGAAGATGGTGGCCTACCGCGGAGAAAAACTGTTTTTT	CAGGKMVAYRGEKLFF
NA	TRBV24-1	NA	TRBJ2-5	TGTGCCACCGCGGGGCGGTGGAATCGGGAGACCCAGTACTTC	CATAGRWNRETQYF
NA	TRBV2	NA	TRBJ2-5	TGTGCCAGCACCGGTCAGCGAACGTACCAAGAGACCCAGTACTTC	CASTGQRTYQETQYF
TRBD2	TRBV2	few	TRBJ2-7	TGTGCCAGCAGTGAAGTTAAGAGGGCTAGCGGGAGGAACCACGAGCAGTACTTC	CASSEVKRASGRNHEQYF
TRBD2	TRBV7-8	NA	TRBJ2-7	TGTGCCAGCAGCTTAGGTGCGGCGGGAGGATTCGAGCAGTACTTC	CASSLGAAGGFEQYF
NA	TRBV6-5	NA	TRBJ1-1	TGTGCCAGCAGTTACTCGGTCACAGGGATACGCACTGAAGCTTTCTTT	CASSYSVTGIRTEAFF
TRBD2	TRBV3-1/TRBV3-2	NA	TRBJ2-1	TGTGCCAGCAGCCAAGATAGCGGGACCTACAATGAGCAGTTCTTC	CASSQDSGTYNEQFF